This is a list of T cell receptor beta chains from one sample in a study of cytomegalovirus exposure and HLA in healthy donors. This table comes from immunoSEQ multiplex PCR, and its TCRdb copy is limited to in-frame clones, with some not included. The profile covers over 150,000 clones, with about 77% appearing a single time and roughly 3% taken by the ten largest. Material: PBMCs. These receptors were collected from a woman in her twenties or thirties in good health and CMV-seronegative. CDR3s include the opening cysteine and the closing phenylalanine or tryptophan. The D gene is left open where the match is weak. Clone sizes are given selectively: once, few, many, or a class where the clone is expanded.

>TRBJ1-6|-|-|TRBV30
CAWSVSGVRYNSPLHF
>TRBJ2-1|TRBD2|-|TRBV7-9
CASSPPGLVSGEQFF
>TRBJ1-2|TRBD1|-|TRBV2
CASSVGQGGGGYTF
>TRBJ1-2|TRBD1|few|TRBV5-1
CASSYRGTAPTNYGYTF
>TRBJ1-1|TRBD1|-|TRBV7-9
CASSSTRTGDTEAFF
>TRBJ2-2|-|-|TRBV6-5
CASSYSAGELTGELFF
>TRBJ2-7|-|-|TRBV28
CASSLPTGLPTYEQYF
>TRBJ1-2|-|-|TRBV5-1
CASSLTANYGYTF
>TRBJ2-7|TRBD2|-|TRBV5-3
CARIKSGGRCGVQYF
>TRBJ1-4|-|once|TRBV9
CASSASLNEKLFF
>TRBJ1-5|-|few|TRBV4-1
CASSQVLDSQPQHF
>TRBJ1-1|TRBD1|few|TRBV6-1
CASRAGGPNTEAFF
>TRBJ2-7|TRBD2|once|TRBV6-5
CASSYSPSGNSYEQYF
>TRBJ2-1|-|-|TRBV30
CAWSGLVAYNEQFF
>TRBJ1-1|-|-|TRBV5-1
CASSPGGLRMDTEAFF
>TRBJ2-2|-|-|TRBV30
CAWTTHYDTGELFF
>TRBJ2-7|TRBD2|-|TRBV4-1
CASSHRSGGSSYEQYF
>TRBJ2-2|TRBD1|-|TRBV19
CASYPRGQGVLNTGELFF
>TRBJ2-7|-|few|TRBV4-1
CASSQGYSSSYEQYF
>TRBJ2-7|-|-|TRBV6-5
CASSYRQDSLRDEQYF
>TRBJ2-5|TRBD1|once|TRBV7-2
CASSLDRGTQTQYF
>TRBJ2-1|-|-|TRBV12-5
CASASGDEQFF
>TRBJ1-4|-|-|TRBV6-1
CASSERAYNEKLFF
>TRBJ1-4|-|-|TRBV6-1
CASSEGTSNEKLFF
>TRBJ2-2|TRBD2|-|TRBV7-6
CASSFELGLAGGPGGELFF
>TRBJ2-3|-|-|TRBV7-6
CASSSIGSGTEGWTDTQYF
>TRBJ1-6|-|-|TRBV7-2
CASSWESSYNSPLHF
>TRBJ2-1|TRBD2|-|TRBV9
CASTGLGTSGSYEQFF
>TRBJ1-4|TRBD1|-|TRBV6-5
CASSYRTGVEKLFF
>TRBJ1-2|TRBD1|-|TRBV5-1
CASSGETMRDRAYGYPF
>TRBJ2-3|TRBD2|-|TRBV30
CAWGHMGLASDTQYF
>TRBJ2-5|TRBD1|-|TRBV28
CASTRTGSRETQYF
>TRBJ1-3|-|-|TRBV10-3
CAMSTEAFSGNTIYF
>TRBJ2-3|-|-|TRBV5-6
CASSHGDPAGGTDTQYF
>TRBJ1-6|-|-|TRBV19
CASSTQGLTYNSPLHF
>TRBJ1-1|TRBD1|-|TRBV30
CAWNKGRGLAEAFF
>TRBJ1-2|-|-|TRBV2
CASRGTPRRYTF
>TRBJ2-1|TRBD1|-|TRBV27
CASSLGTGHNEQFF
>TRBJ1-2|TRBD1|-|TRBV5-1
CASSLEIQGAGYGYPF
>TRBJ2-2|TRBD1|-|TRBV29-1
CSVGQGWANTGELFF
>TRBJ2-2|-|-|TRBV27
CASSFSGSTLFF
>TRBJ2-1|TRBD1|-|TRBV19
CASSIARGPGGGEQFF
>TRBJ1-1|-|-|TRBV7-8
CASSLGGDITEAFF
>TRBJ1-5|-|-|TRBV12-5
CASGLVASNQPQHF
>TRBJ1-1|-|-|TRBV29-1
CSVEGGVPEAFF
>TRBJ2-5|-|-|TRBV6-1
CASSALRGWGFQETQYF
>TRBJ1-2|-|-|TRBV7-9
CSSSRLWGRQANYGYTF
>TRBJ1-1|TRBD1|-|TRBV28
CAVNRGGTEAFF
>TRBJ1-6|-|few|TRBV11-2
CASSLGGSLNSPLHF
>TRBJ2-4|TRBD2|once|TRBV18
CASSPGSGSVVKNIQYF
>TRBJ2-7|-|-|TRBV7-9
CSSSSGYRSHEQYF
>TRBJ2-7|TRBD2|once|TRBV6-5
CASSWGTSGYYEQYF
>TRBJ1-2|-|-|TRBV11-2
CASSLDHRSYGYTF